This TCR beta chain was sequenced in a study of T-cell reconstitution after alpha-beta-depleted transplantation in children. Overall study findings and caveats: From newly produced T cells came most of the T-cell counts and diversity one year after transplant.

Preparation of the TCRbeta library was carried out with unique molecular identifiers. TCRdb reanalysed the PCR reads using MiXCR and keeps one entry per CDR3 protein. The sample shows about 300,000 distinct CDR3 sequences, around 7.1% of them seen only once. The sample holds many counts of this clonotype. The antigen is undetermined. CDR1 and CDR2 (germline): SGHRS, YFSETQ. The CDR3 covers 16 residues. V shed 1 base and J 2 bases; nucleotides not matched to a gene: 4. The sequencing here drew on peripheral blood, taken 360 days after TCRalphabeta/CD19-depleted stem cell transplant. The origin of this receptor is a female patient aged 2 to 10 who had a stem cell transplant for Fanconi anemia, so the T cells may come from the graft donor. The rearrangement joins TRBV5-1 to TRBJ2-2, with TRBD2 matching over 8 bases. The CDR3 loop is CASSLFLAGNTGELFF. The CDR3 nucleotides read TGCGCCAGCAGCTTGTTCCTAGCGGGCAACACCGGGGAGCTGTTTTTT. Based on the CDR3 plus reference TRBV5-1 and TRBJ2-2, the full variable domain is KAGVTQTPRYLIKTRGQQVTLSCSPISGHRSVSWYQQTPGQGLQFLFEYFSETQRNKGNFPGRFSGRQFSNSRSEMNVSTLELGDSALYLCASSLFLAGNTGELFFGEGSRLTVL.